The 31 T cell receptor beta chains below all came from one sample that was sequenced in a study of cytomegalovirus exposure and HLA in healthy donors (TCRdb year 2017). The library relied on the immunoSEQ multiplex PCR assay. Here the immuneACCESS table is served through TCRdb, limited to in-frame sequences with V and J called. Missing clones are a known gap in these copies; in checked studies unresolved V genes cover under half, and the rest lacks a known reason. The sample records 150,000 to 200,000 clones, over 65% of which are singletons. The ten most abundant clones make up roughly 7% of the sample. The sequencing sample was made of PBMCs. These receptors were obtained from a man between 18 and 35 years old in good health and CMV-seropositive.

The table lists this clone with a count of one. The rearrangement uses TRBV27 and TRBJ1-2; a weak D match, TRBD1 (6 bases). The CDR3 length is 14 residues. V was clipped by 8 bases and J by 8 bases, with 21 bases between them. The germline V gene encodes CDR1 MNHEY and CDR2 SMNVEV (reference sequence). The CDR3 is CASLPSGGAVGYTF. The CDR3 DNA reads as TGTGCCAGCCTACCCTCGGGGGGCGCAGTGGGCTACACCTTC.

The chain is built from TRBV19 and TRBJ2-7, with D maybe TRBD2 (6 bases). Germline loops: CDR1 LNHDA, CDR2 SQIVND (reference sequence). Trimming left V 10 bases short and J 2 bases short, with 12 bases between. This CDR3 comprises 12 residues. This CDR3 reads CATSEGPYEQYF. The CDR3 region has the DNA TGTGCCACCTCGGAGGGCCCCTACGAGCAGTACTTC.

The chain joins TRBV6-5 to TRBJ2-7; possible D gene TRBD2, 5 bases. Trimming shortened V by 6 bases and J by 5 bases, and 11 bases separated the two germline ends. This CDR3 contains 12 residues. Per the germline V gene, CDR1 is MNHEY and CDR2 is SVGAGI. The CDR3 bases are TGTGCCAGCAGCCGGACTCTGGACGAGCAGTACTTC. Amino acid sequence: CASSRTLDEQYF.

V usage is TRBV10-3 and J usage is TRBJ2-7; D unclear. In germline, CDR1 is ENHRY, CDR2 SYGVKD. There are 17 residues in the CDR3. Trimming took off 2 bases at V and 4 bases at J, with 21 bases between the two ends. CDR3 residues: CAISEPRPANSLYEQYF. CDR3 nucleotide sequence: TGTGCCATCAGTGAGCCGCGTCCCGCGAACAGCCTATACGAGCAGTACTTC.

The V call is TRBV5-4, the J call TRBJ1-1; 7 bases match TRBD1. V lost 3 bases to trimming and J lost 1 base; unmatched junction nucleotides: 12. CDR3 length: 17 amino acids. Germline loops: CDR1 SGHNT, CDR2 YYREEE (reference sequence). CDR3 in amino acids: CASSSEGAIATNTEAFF. The CDR3, as DNA: TGTGCCAGCAGCTCCGAGGGGGCGATAGCGACGAACACTGAAGCTTTCTTT.

This clone was observed a few times. The V gene is TRBV30, the J gene TRBJ2-5; D gene ambiguous. Trimming took off 1 base at V and 2 bases at J, with 8 bases between the two ends. Germline CDR1 and CDR2: GTSNPN and SVGIG (reference sequence). The CDR3 length is 13 residues. In DNA form, the CDR3 reads TGTGCCTGGAGTGCGATAGTACAAGAGACCCAGTACTTC. Its translation: CAWSAIVQETQYF.

The chain carries TRBV18 and TRBJ2-3; no clear D gene. The CDR3 runs 12 residues. The V gene lost 4 bases and the J gene lost 0 bases, with 2 bases spanning the gap. Germline V gene data show CDR1 as KGHSH and CDR2 as LQKENI. The CDR3 loop reads CASSLSTDTQYF. CDR3 bases: TGTGCCAGCTCACTAAGCACAGATACGCAGTATTTT.

The CDR3 nucleotides are TGTGCCAGCAGCCAAGTTGGAGGCCTCTCCTACGAGCAGTACTTC. Translated: CASSQVGGLSYEQYF. The chain is built from TRBV14 and TRBJ2-7; D may be TRBD2 (5 bases). Germline CDR1 SGHDN, CDR2 FVKESK. The length of the CDR3 is 15 residues. With 1 base removed from V and 0 bases from J, the gap between germline ends came to 10 bases.

The chain joins TRBV9 to TRBJ2-7, with D perhaps TRBD2 (6 bases). There are 16 residues in the CDR3. CDR1 and CDR2 from the germline V gene are SGDLS and YYNGEE. Trimming removed 0 bases at V and 2 bases at J, with 15 bases between. CDR3 sequence: CASSVEAASATYEQYF. The CDR3 bases are TGTGCCAGCAGCGTAGAAGCGGCTAGCGCGACCTACGAGCAGTACTTC. The full variable domain, with the rest looked up from reference TRBV9 and TRBJ2-7, is DSGVTQTPKHLITATGQRVTLRCSPRSGDLSVYWYQQSLDQGLQFLIQYYNGEERAKGNILERFSAQQFPDLHSELNLSSLELGDSALYFCASSVEAASATYEQYFGPGTRLTVT.

V is TRBV28 and J is TRBJ1-2, with 8 bases that match TRBD1. The CDR3 has 16 amino acids. The J segment lost 8 bases and the V segment lost 5 bases, leaving 16 bases of the junction unmatched. CDR1 is MDHEN and CDR2 is SYDVKM in the germline V gene. The CDR3 loop is CASSSLSDRGFKGYTF. The CDR3 coding sequence is TGTGCCAGCAGTAGCCTTTCCGACAGGGGCTTTAAAGGCTACACCTTC.

This chain links TRBV7-2 with TRBJ1-1; tentatively, D is TRBD1 (6 bases). Trimming left V 1 base short and J 14 bases short, with 14 bases between. The CDR3 runs 12 residues. Looked up from germline, CDR1 is SGHTA and CDR2 is FQGNSA. CDR3 protein: CASSLVSPGEFF. CDR3 bases: TGTGCCAGCAGCTTAGTGTCCCCAGGGGAGTTCTTT.

The V gene is TRBV28, the J gene TRBJ2-5, with a tentative D call TRBD2 (5 bases). The V end was cut by 1 base, the J end by 12 bases, with 12 bases between. CDR1 and CDR2 from the germline V gene are MDHEN and SYDVKM. CDR3 length equals 12 residues. CDR3 residues: CASSLSSEGEYF. CDR3 coding DNA: TGTGCCAGCAGTTTATCCTCAGAGGGAGAGTACTTC.

This chain joins TRBV28 and TRBJ2-5; 8 bases align to TRBD1. J gave up 2 bases and V 5 bases, and 4 bases lay outside the gene matches. Germline V gives CDR1 MDHEN, CDR2 SYDVKM. The CDR3 has 14 amino acids. CDR3 residues: CASSARQGQETQYF. The CDR3 region has the DNA TGTGCCAGCAGTGCCCGACAGGGGCAAGAGACCCAGTACTTC.

The chain uses TRBV30 and TRBJ2-7, with a possible D match to TRBD1 (5 bases). This CDR3 is built from 15 residues. V gave up 2 bases and J gave up 3 bases, with 17 bases separating them. Germline CDR1 is GTSNPN and CDR2 is SVGIG (reference sequence). The CDR3 nucleotides are TGTGCCTGGAGTACCTACAGAGACAGAGTCTACGAGCAGTACTTC. This translates into CAWSTYRDRVYEQYF. Full variable domain (outside the CDR3, taken from reference TRBV30 and TRBJ2-7): SQTIHQWPATLVQPVGSPLSLECTVEGTSNPNLYWYRQAAGRGLQLLFYSVGIGQISSEVPQNLSASRPQDRQFILSSKKLLLSDSGFYLCAWSTYRDRVYEQYFGPGTRLTVT.

CDR3 sequence reads: CASSLGVDEQFF. The CDR3 coding sequence is TGTGCCAGCAGTCTAGGTGTGGATGAGCAGTTCTTC. The chain is built from TRBV2 and TRBJ2-1, with D uncertain. Trimming stripped 5 bases from V and 8 bases from J, with 10 bases between. This CDR3 region has 12 residues. Germline V gene lookup returns CDR1 SNHLY and CDR2 FYNNEI.

V gene TRBV4-3 combines with J gene TRBJ1-5; D gene unclear. Trimming cost V 0 bases and J 3 bases, with 3 bases left between them. Germline assignment: CDR1 LGHNA and CDR2 YSLEER. This CDR3 is 13 amino acids long. The CDR3 DNA reads as TGCGCCAGCAGCCAAGACAACAATCAGCCCCAGCATTTT. It specifies CASSQDNNQPQHF.

This clone was counted between two and nine times. This rearrangement joins TRBV4-1 to TRBJ2-2, with D tentatively TRBD1 (5 bases). The CDR3 loop spans 13 amino acids. Deletions cut 3 bases from V and 7 bases from J, with 9 bases between. Germline V lookup: CDR1 MGHRA, CDR2 YSYEKL. CDR3 sequence reads: CASSHRVGGELFF. The DNA for the CDR3 is TGCGCCAGCAGCCACAGGGTCGGCGGGGAGCTGTTTTTT.

In its sample, this clone was seen a few times. This chain links TRBV29-1 with TRBJ1-2, with 7 bases lining up with TRBD1. The CDR3 sequence is 13 residues long. V dropped 3 bases and J dropped 4; count of bases not matched to a gene: 5. Germline values: CDR1 SQVTM, CDR2 ANQGSEA. CDR3 sequence (DNA): TGCAGCGTTGACAGGGGGTTTACCTATGGCTACACCTTC. This translates into CSVDRGFTYGYTF.

The chain recombines TRBV5-1 with TRBJ2-5, with 13 bases lining up with TRBD2. Per the germline V gene, CDR1 is SGHRS and CDR2 is YFSETQ. J gave up 4 bases and V 5 bases, and 11 bases lay outside the gene matches. The CDR3 contains 17 residues. The CDR3 bases are TGCGCCAGCAGGGAGGCACTAGCGGGAGGGACAGGAGAGACCCAGTACTTC. It yields the protein CASREALAGGTGETQYF. Supplemented by reference TRBV5-1 and TRBJ2-5, the full variable domain reads KAGVTQTPRYLIKTRGQQVTLSCSPISGHRSVSWYQQTPGQGLQFLFEYFSETQRNKGNFPGRFSGRQFSNSRSEMNVSTLELGDSALYLCASREALAGGTGETQYFGPGTRLLVL.

This clone was found once. The gene calls are TRBV5-6 and TRBJ2-3, with D possibly matching TRBD2 (5 bases). The CDR3 loop spans 12 amino acids. The V gene lost 3 bases and the J gene lost 4 bases, with 6 bases spanning the gap. The germline CDR1 and CDR2 sequences are SGHDT and YYEEEE. DNA of the CDR3: TGTGCCAGCAGCTCGGGGTCAGATACGCAGTATTTT. Translating gives CASSSGSDTQYF.

The rearrangement joins TRBV20-1 to TRBJ1-1, with a possible D match to TRBD1 (5 bases). Looked up from germline, CDR1 is DFQATT and CDR2 is SNEGSKA (reference sequence). The ends were cut back, 5 bases at V and 13 bases at J, with 17 bases in the middle. This CDR3 contains 11 residues. Here the CDR3 DNA reads TGCAGTGCTGCTCGGTACGGGGGGGTTTTCTTT. Amino acids: CSAARYGGVFF.

This chain's CDR3 is CSVTGPGANVLTF. CDR3 coding DNA: TGCAGCGTTACAGGGCCTGGGGCCAACGTCCTGACTTTC. The V call is TRBV29-1, the J call TRBJ2-6, with a possible D match to TRBD1 (6 bases). V was cut by 5 bases and J by 2 bases, with 7 bases left in between. Germline V gene data show CDR1 as SQVTM and CDR2 as ANQGSEA. The length of the CDR3 is 13 residues.

The rearrangement uses TRBV6-6 and TRBJ2-7; TRBD1 aligns across 9 bases. V lost 6 bases to trimming and J lost 1 base; unmatched junction nucleotides: 1. The CDR3 runs to 13 residues. Germline V gives CDR1 MNHNY, CDR2 SVGAGI (reference sequence). The CDR3 DNA reads as TGTGCCAGCAGGGGGACAGGGTCCTACGAGCAGTACTTC. Its translation: CASRGTGSYEQYF.

This chain uses TRBV7-2 with TRBJ2-3, with 10 positions matching TRBD2. V shed 1 base, J shed 5 bases, and the junction held 9 bases outside the gene matches. CDR1 and CDR2 (germline): SGHTA, FQGNSA. There are 17 residues in the CDR3. Written as DNA, the CDR3 is TGTGCCAGCAGCTTAGAACCTAGCGGGAGTTGGGTAGATACGCAGTATTTT. This sequence encodes CASSLEPSGSWVDTQYF.

This clone was observed a single time. V is TRBV28 and J is TRBJ2-7; perhaps TRBD1 as D (5 bases). This CDR3 region has 16 residues. Germline assignment: CDR1 MDHEN and CDR2 SYDVKM. V lost 6 bases, J lost 0 bases, and 18 bases lay in between. For the CDR3, the DNA is TGTGCCAGCAGCCCCTATAGACAGAGGAGCTCCTACGAGCAGTACTTC. It yields the protein CASSPYRQRSSYEQYF.

The rearrangement joins TRBV10-3 to TRBJ1-5; D call uncertain. Germline V lookup: CDR1 ENHRY, CDR2 SYGVKD. Trimming removed 3 bases at V and 4 bases at J, with 7 bases between. This CDR3 contains 13 residues. CDR3 sequence: CAISDGENQPQHF. CDR3 coding DNA: TGTGCCATCAGTGACGGGGAAAATCAGCCCCAGCATTTT.

The chain is built from TRBV7-6 and TRBJ2-1; D gene unclear. Trimming took 1 base from V and 4 from J, leaving 8 bases between them. CDR1 and CDR2 from the germline V gene are SGHVS and FNYEAQ. The CDR3 extends over 14 amino acids. CDR3 protein: CASSLVADYNEQFF. CDR3 in DNA: TGTGCCAGCAGCTTAGTCGCGGATTACAATGAGCAGTTCTTC.

The chain combines TRBV27 with TRBJ1-5; no clear D gene. Germline V gives CDR1 MNHEY, CDR2 SMNVEV (reference sequence). Trimming shortened V by 6 bases and J by 0 bases, and 12 bases separated the two germline ends. The CDR3 has 15 residues. Here the CDR3 reads CASSPSEYSNQPQHF. The CDR3 DNA is TGTGCCAGCAGCCCGTCGGAGTATAGCAATCAGCCCCAGCATTTT.

CDR3 loop: CASSRGRVREVSYEQYF. The CDR3 DNA sequence: TGTGCCAGCAGCAGGGGCAGGGTACGGGAGGTATCCTACGAGCAGTACTTC. The chain combines TRBV7-2 with TRBJ2-7; 7 positions agree with TRBD2. The germline V gene has CDR1 SGHTA and CDR2 FQGNSA. The V segment lost 5 bases and the J segment 1 base; nucleotides outside the gene matches: 14. The CDR3 runs to 17 residues.

The chain has TRBV27 and TRBJ2-1, with TRBD2 identical over 7 bases. V dropped 7 bases and J dropped 0; count of bases not matched to a gene: 9. This CDR3 has 16 residues. Germline V CDR1 and CDR2: MNHEY, SMNVEV (reference sequence). CDR3 loop: CASTRSGTVSYNEQFF. CDR3 bases: TGTGCCAGCACCCGAAGCGGGACCGTCTCCTACAATGAGCAGTTCTTC.

This chain connects TRBV5-1 to TRBJ2-2; TRBD1 agrees at 10 bases. This CDR3 has 15 amino acids. The ends lost 4 bases at V and 2 bases at J; junction bases unmatched: 2. Germline values: CDR1 SGHRS, CDR2 YFSETQ. The CDR3: CASSRDRGNTGELFF. CDR3 sequence (DNA): TGCGCCAGCAGCCGGGACAGGGGCAACACCGGGGAGCTGTTTTTT.